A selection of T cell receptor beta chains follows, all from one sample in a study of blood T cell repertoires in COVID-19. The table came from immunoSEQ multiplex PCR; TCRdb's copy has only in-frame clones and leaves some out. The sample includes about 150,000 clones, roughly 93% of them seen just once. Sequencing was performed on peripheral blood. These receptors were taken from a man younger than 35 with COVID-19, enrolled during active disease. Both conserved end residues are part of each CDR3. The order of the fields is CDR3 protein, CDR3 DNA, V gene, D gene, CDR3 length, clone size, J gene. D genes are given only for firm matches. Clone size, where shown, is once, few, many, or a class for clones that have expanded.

CDR3: CASSFIQGYEQYF
DNA: TGTGCCAGCAGTTTTATCCAGGGTTACGAGCAGTACTTC
V: TRBV28
D: -
length: 13
size: -
J: TRBJ2-7

CDR3: CASTYDGGVYGYTF
DNA: TGTGCCAGCACCTACGACGGGGGTGTCTATGGCTACACCTTC
V: TRBV5-4
D: -
length: 14
size: -
J: TRBJ1-2

CDR3: CASSRPLNYGYTF
DNA: TGTGCCAGCAGTCGTCCCCTTAACTATGGCTACACCTTC
V: TRBV28
D: -
length: 13
size: -
J: TRBJ1-2

CDR3: CASMGQGIYNEQFF
DNA: TGTGCCAGCATGGGACAGGGAATCTACAATGAGCAGTTCTTC
V: TRBV25-1
D: TRBD1
length: 14
size: -
J: TRBJ2-1

CDR3: CASSPQQGAQWNYGYTF
DNA: TGTGCCAGCAGTCCGCAACAGGGGGCCCAGTGGAACTATGGCTACACCTTC
V: TRBV28
D: TRBD1
length: 17
size: -
J: TRBJ1-2

CDR3: CASSGTLNVGTQYF
DNA: TGTGCCAGCAGCGGGACATTGAATGTTGGGACCCAGTACTTC
V: TRBV27
D: -
length: 14
size: -
J: TRBJ2-5

CDR3: CASSLVGRDNEQYF
DNA: TGTGCCAGCAGTTTAGTCGGTAGGGACAACGAGCAGTACTTC
V: TRBV27
D: -
length: 14
size: -
J: TRBJ2-7

CDR3: CASSANPASSYEQYF
DNA: TGTGCCAGCAGCGCCAACCCGGCTAGCTCCTACGAGCAGTACTTC
V: TRBV9
D: -
length: 15
size: -
J: TRBJ2-7

CDR3: CARDRDRDNSNQPQHF
DNA: TGTGCCAGGGACCGGGACAGGGACAATAGCAATCAGCCCCAGCATTTT
V: TRBV21-1
D: -
length: 16
size: -
J: TRBJ1-5

CDR3: CASGERNYGYTF
DNA: TGTGCCAGCGGGGAGAGGAACTATGGCTACACCTTC
V: TRBV2
D: -
length: 12
size: once
J: TRBJ1-2

CDR3: CATPIVGEAYNEQFF
DNA: TGTGCCACCCCGATCGTGGGGGAGGCCTACAATGAGCAGTTCTTC
V: TRBV24-1
D: -
length: 15
size: -
J: TRBJ2-1

CDR3: CASSLEGRLGEQYF
DNA: TGTGCCAGCAGCTTAGAGGGGCGCTTGGGCGAGCAGTACTTC
V: TRBV7-9
D: -
length: 14
size: -
J: TRBJ2-7

CDR3: CATSGQSNQPQHF
DNA: TGTGCCACGTCAGGACAGTCCAATCAGCCCCAGCATTTT
V: TRBV24-1
D: -
length: 13
size: -
J: TRBJ1-5

CDR3: CASSPGQGAREQYF
DNA: TGTGCCAGCAGCCCGGGACAGGGGGCTCGGGAGCAGTACTTC
V: TRBV3-1/TRBV3-2
D: TRBD1
length: 14
size: once
J: TRBJ2-7

CDR3: CASSLWQGNNQPQHF
DNA: TGTGCCAGCAGTTTATGGCAGGGAAACAATCAGCCCCAGCATTTT
V: TRBV28
D: -
length: 15
size: -
J: TRBJ1-5

CDR3: CSVPSPSSGANTGELFF
DNA: TGCAGCGTCCCTAGCCCTTCTAGCGGAGCGAACACCGGGGAGCTGTTTTTT
V: TRBV29-1
D: TRBD2
length: 17
size: -
J: TRBJ2-2

CDR3: CATSRGVGDTDTQYF
DNA: TGTGCCACCAGCAGAGGGGTAGGGGACACAGATACGCAGTATTTT
V: TRBV15
D: -
length: 15
size: -
J: TRBJ2-3

CDR3: CASSLQGGFTGNTIYF
DNA: TGTGCCAGCAGCTTACAGGGAGGGTTTACTGGAAACACCATATATTTT
V: TRBV7-2
D: -
length: 16
size: -
J: TRBJ1-3

CDR3: CASSPKLSGGARMGTEAFF
DNA: TGTGCCAGCTCACCGAAGCTCTCAGGGGGCGCTAGGATGGGCACTGAAGCTTTCTTT
V: TRBV18
D: TRBD1
length: 19
size: -
J: TRBJ1-1

CDR3: CASSLAGSYNEQFF
DNA: TGTGCCAGCAGTCTAGCGGGTTCCTACAATGAGCAGTTCTTC
V: TRBV27
D: TRBD2
length: 14
size: -
J: TRBJ2-1

CDR3: CAISSRTANTEAFF
DNA: TGTGCCATCAGTTCACGGACAGCGAACACTGAAGCTTTCTTT
V: TRBV10-3
D: -
length: 14
size: -
J: TRBJ1-1

CDR3: CASGAGQGAGDEQFF
DNA: TGTGCCAGCGGGGCGGGACAGGGGGCCGGAGATGAGCAGTTCTTC
V: TRBV2
D: TRBD1
length: 15
size: -
J: TRBJ2-1

CDR3: CASRGELAKNIQYF
DNA: TGTGCCAGCCGAGGAGAACTAGCCAAAAACATTCAGTACTTC
V: TRBV27
D: -
length: 14
size: -
J: TRBJ2-4

CDR3: CASSLGEGLGGYTF
DNA: TGTGCCAGCAGTTTAGGGGAGGGGCTTGGGGGCTACACCTTC
V: TRBV27
D: -
length: 14
size: -
J: TRBJ1-2

CDR3: CASSQTGGSAQSTDTQYF
DNA: TGTGCCAGCAGCCAAACGGGGGGCTCTGCCCAAAGCACAGATACGCAGTATTTT
V: TRBV4-2
D: -
length: 18
size: -
J: TRBJ2-3

CDR3: CASSLGGANSNQPQHF
DNA: TGCGCCAGCAGCTTGGGTGGAGCGAATAGCAATCAGCCCCAGCATTTT
V: TRBV5-1
D: -
length: 16
size: -
J: TRBJ1-5

CDR3: CSARDGYEQYF
DNA: TGCAGTGCTAGAGACGGGTACGAGCAGTACTTC
V: TRBV20-1
D: -
length: 11
size: -
J: TRBJ2-7

CDR3: CASSSTSGRFYEQYF
DNA: TGTGCCAGCAGTTCTACTAGCGGGAGGTTCTACGAGCAGTACTTC
V: TRBV28
D: TRBD2
length: 15
size: -
J: TRBJ2-7

CDR3: CASTQSPAGVDEQYF
DNA: TGTGCCAGCACCCAAAGCCCGGCGGGAGTAGACGAGCAGTACTTC
V: TRBV3-1/TRBV3-2
D: TRBD2
length: 15
size: -
J: TRBJ2-7

CDR3: CASSSGQGRSIQYF
DNA: TGTGCCAGCAGTTCCGGACAGGGAAGGAGCATTCAGTACTTC
V: TRBV28
D: TRBD1
length: 14
size: -
J: TRBJ2-4

CDR3: CSVDQGPHNYGYTF
DNA: TGCAGCGTTGACCAGGGGCCCCATAACTATGGCTACACCTTC
V: TRBV29-1
D: -
length: 14
size: -
J: TRBJ1-2

CDR3: CASSSLQGARGYTF
DNA: TGTGCCAGCAGCTCGTTACAGGGGGCGCGAGGCTACACCTTC
V: TRBV11-2
D: TRBD1
length: 14
size: once
J: TRBJ1-2

CDR3: CASSSRLAGVANEQFF
DNA: TGTGCCAGCAGCTCCAGACTAGCGGGAGTGGCAAATGAGCAGTTCTTC
V: TRBV7-2
D: TRBD2
length: 16
size: few
J: TRBJ2-1

CDR3: CASSMNGGGYNEQFF
DNA: TGTGCCAGCAGCATGAATGGGGGCGGCTACAATGAGCAGTTCTTC
V: TRBV7-2
D: -
length: 15
size: -
J: TRBJ2-1

CDR3: CASSDRVEFRAEAFF
DNA: TGTGCCAGCAGCGACAGGGTGGAGTTTAGGGCTGAAGCTTTCTTT
V: TRBV9
D: -
length: 15
size: -
J: TRBJ1-1

CDR3: CASSIGTGGNQPQHF
DNA: TGTGCCAGTAGTATAGGGACAGGGGGGAATCAGCCCCAGCATTTT
V: TRBV19
D: TRBD1
length: 15
size: -
J: TRBJ1-5

CDR3: CASSRDRDQPQHF
DNA: TGTGCCAGCAGCAGGGACAGGGATCAGCCCCAGCATTTT
V: TRBV5-5
D: TRBD1
length: 13
size: once
J: TRBJ1-5